The next 18 T cell receptor beta chains were all read from a single sample in a study of cytomegalovirus exposure and HLA in healthy donors. The PCR used 60 Vbeta and 13 Jbeta primers. Using immunoSEQ multiplex PCR, the repertoire was profiled, and TCRdb retains in-frame clones only, with some absent. The sample holds 130,000 or so clones, 75% to 80% seen once. Specimen: PBMCs. The receptors originated from a female donor in good health and CMV-seronegative.

The V call is TRBV2, the J call TRBJ2-1; 7 bases line up with TRBD2. The length of the CDR3 is 20 residues. Germline values: CDR1 SNHLY, CDR2 FYNNEI. Germline trimming cut 6 bases from V and 3 bases from J; bases unmatched to any gene: 23. The CDR3 DNA reads as TGTGCCAGCAGCGATATCCGCGGGGGTGAGATGGGTTCAAACTACAATGAGCAGTTCTTC. Translating gives CASSDIRGGEMGSNYNEQFF.

The V gene is TRBV7-2, the J gene TRBJ1-1, with D perhaps TRBD1 (5 bases). The V end was cut by 5 bases, the J end by 5 bases, with 18 bases between. The CDR3 covers 15 residues. Germline CDR1 SGHTA, CDR2 FQGNSA. The CDR3 DNA reads as TGTGCCAGCAGCCCCCCGCGGGGCCGAAGGACTGAAGCTTTCTTT. Protein: CASSPPRGRRTEAFF.

V usage is TRBV11-2 and J usage is TRBJ2-5; the match to TRBD1 covers 7 bases. The CDR3 has 18 residues. Trimming cost V 0 bases and J 0 bases; bases outside gene matches: 10. CDR1 is SGHAT and CDR2 is FQNNGV in the germline V gene. CDR3 protein: CASSLDITTGMYQETQYF. The CDR3 nucleotides are TGTGCCAGCAGCTTAGATATTACGACAGGGATGTACCAAGAGACCCAGTACTTC.

V usage is TRBV11-2 and J usage is TRBJ2-7; D remains ambiguous. Germline V gene lookup returns CDR1 SGHAT and CDR2 FQNNGV. This CDR3 is 15 amino acids long. Trimming took off 5 bases at V and 9 bases at J, with 23 bases between the two ends. In DNA, the CDR3 is TGTGCCAGCAGCCCAGGCGCCACACACGGTGAATCGCAGTACTTC. This encodes CASSPGATHGESQYF.

The genes are TRBV7-2 and TRBJ2-1; 7 nucleotides match TRBD1. Per the germline V gene, CDR1 is SGHTA and CDR2 is FQGNSA. The CDR3 is 15 residues long. V lost 5 bases to trimming and J lost 8 bases; unmatched junction nucleotides: 12. DNA of the CDR3: TGTGCCAGCAGCGTCTTAGGGGGCCGGTGGGATGAGCAGTTCTTC. It encodes CASSVLGGRWDEQFF.

This clone appeared once. The CDR3 DNA reads TGTGCCAGCAGCCGGAGAGCGGGAGGGCCTGACGAGCAGTACTTC. This gives the protein CASSRRAGGPDEQYF. The chain employs TRBV13 and TRBJ2-7; TRBD2 matches at 10 bases. Per germline, CDR1 PRHDT and CDR2 FYEKMQ (reference sequence). This CDR3 has 15 amino acids. V lost 5 bases and J lost 5; bases outside the gene matches: 9.

CDR3 bases: TGTGCCAGCAGTTTTCGGGTAGCGGGTACCTACGAGCAGTACTTC. It translates to CASSFRVAGTYEQYF. The V and J genes are TRBV6-5 and TRBJ2-7; 7 bases line up with TRBD2. CDR1 MNHEY and CDR2 SVGAGI come from the germline V gene. V lost 4 bases and J lost 2; bases outside the gene matches: 8. The CDR3 is made up of 15 amino acids.

V gene TRBV9 combines with J gene TRBJ1-4; 7 bases fit TRBD1. Germline V gene data show CDR1 as SGDLS and CDR2 as YYNGEE. V dropped 2 bases and J dropped 4; count of bases not matched to a gene: 2. The CDR3 consists of 14 residues. The CDR3 region has the DNA TGTGCCAGCAGCGTGGGGACAGTTAATGAAAAACTGTTTTTT. It codes for CASSVGTVNEKLFF.

In DNA form, the CDR3 reads TGTGCCACCAGCAGAGGGGCAAAGAGCGGCAGCTCCTACAATGAGCAGTTCTTC. This sequence encodes CATSRGAKSGSSYNEQFF. The rearrangement uses TRBV15 and TRBJ2-1; the D gene is possibly TRBD2 (5 bases). The CDR3 is made up of 18 amino acids. Germline assignment: CDR1 LNHNV and CDR2 YYDKDF (reference sequence). Trimming took off 1 base at V and 0 bases at J, with 16 bases between the two ends.

This clone has more than one count but fewer than ten. V usage is TRBV9 and J usage is TRBJ1-1; D is unclear. The CDR3 totals 14 residues. Germline V CDR1 and CDR2: SGDLS, YYNGEE. V was clipped by 3 bases and J by 5 bases, with 14 bases between them. CDR3 loop: CASSALGGETEAFF. CDR3 nucleotide sequence: TGTGCCAGCAGCGCCCTCGGAGGTGAGACTGAAGCTTTCTTT.

The V gene is TRBV6-1, the J gene TRBJ2-7; 7 bases match TRBD1. Germline values: CDR1 MNHNS, CDR2 SASEGT. Germline trimming cut 1 base from V and 5 bases from J; bases unmatched to any gene: 8. The CDR3 runs 15 residues. The CDR3 DNA is TGTGCCAGCAGTGAAGGCGTAGGGGGCATCGACGAGCAGTACTTC. This translates into CASSEGVGGIDEQYF.

The J gene is TRBJ1-2, the V gene TRBV19, with TRBD1 matching over 7 bases. The germline V gene has CDR1 LNHDA and CDR2 SQIVND (reference sequence). This CDR3 spans 16 amino acids. V gave up 6 bases and J gave up 1 base; unmatched junction bases: 11. CDR3 in amino acids: CASSRAGTDSNYGYTF. For the CDR3, the DNA is TGTGCCAGTAGCCGAGCCGGGACAGATAGTAACTATGGCTACACCTTC.

This sequence joins TRBV13 and TRBJ2-1, with a weak D call TRBD2 (5 bases). In germline, CDR1 is PRHDT, CDR2 FYEKMQ (reference sequence). Trimming took 6 bases from V and 6 from J, leaving 18 bases between them. The CDR3 sequence is 15 residues long. The CDR3 bases are TGTGCCAGCAGACGGGGTAGTACAGTTTCCAATGAGCAGTTCTTC. Its protein is CASRRGSTVSNEQFF.

The chain uses TRBV13 and TRBJ2-1, with 13 bases fitting TRBD2. This CDR3 region has 15 residues. Germline V lookup: CDR1 PRHDT, CDR2 FYEKMQ (reference sequence). V shed 5 bases and J 9 bases; nucleotides not matched to a gene: 7. CDR3 DNA sequence: TGTGCCAGCAGCCCCCCGGGACTAGCGGGAATTGAGCAGTTCTTC. This sequence encodes CASSPPGLAGIEQFF.

This clone occurred once. The chain links TRBV9 to TRBJ2-2; D may be TRBD2 (6 bases). The germline V and J ends were trimmed by 4 bases and 3 bases, with 28 bases remaining between them. The CDR3 sequence is 20 residues long. Germline V gives CDR1 SGDLS, CDR2 YYNGEE. The CDR3 sequence is CASSPGWASATEQDTGELFF. The CDR3 DNA reads as TGTGCCAGCAGCCCCGGGTGGGCTAGCGCAACAGAGCAGGACACCGGGGAGCTGTTTTTT.

The chain carries TRBV19 and TRBJ1-1; 9 nucleotides line up with TRBD1. The CDR3 is made up of 14 amino acids. Germline trimming cut 9 bases from V and 6 bases from J; bases unmatched to any gene: 11. CDR1 is LNHDA, CDR2 SQIVND, per germline (reference sequence). The CDR3 reads CASGQGTVFAEAFF. CDR3 bases: TGTGCCAGCGGACAGGGGACCGTCTTCGCTGAAGCTTTCTTT.

The chain has TRBV28 and TRBJ1-2; 11 bases are shared with TRBD1. J gave up 8 bases and V 6 bases, and 11 bases lay outside the gene matches. This CDR3 comprises 15 residues. Germline assignment: CDR1 MDHEN and CDR2 SYDVKM. The DNA for the CDR3 is TGTGCCAGCAGGGGACAGGGGGACAGGGGGGTAGGCTACACCTTC. Residues: CASRGQGDRGVGYTF.

The chain has TRBV21-1 and TRBJ2-7; TRBD2, the table's D call, was not compared with the DNA. TRBV21-1 is termed a pseudogene. There are 16 residues in the CDR3. Here the CDR3 DNA reads TGTGCCAGCAGCAGGGGTAATAGCGGGAGTCTCTACGAGCAGTACTTC. It translates to CASSRGNSGSLYEQYF.